This TCR beta chain was captured by sequencing in a study of immune heterogeneity within non-small cell lung tumors. Study at large: Among the tumors, 4 were squamous cell carcinomas, approximately eleven were non-squamous carcinomas and 1 was not otherwise specified.

Between the trimmed V and J ends, which lost 4 bases and 7 bases, there was a span of 13 bases. CDR3 length: 13 residues. Germline values: CDR1 LNHDA, CDR2 SQIVND (reference sequence). The TCR beta CDR3 region underwent multiplex PCR amplification with 32 V and 13 J primers. TCRdb recomputed calls from the multiplex PCR reads with MiXCR, one row per CDR3 protein. The sample lists 9,500 to 12,000 distinct CDR3 sequences, more than 15% occurring once. This clonotype counts as medium-sized. The antigen remains unidentified. With around 600 ng used per sample, the template was genomic DNA from bulk tumor. Several biopsies per primary tumor were taken during surgery, spaced as far apart as possible. Undergoing curative surgery were patients whose non-small cell lung cancer was untreated and newly diagnosed. Donors comprised surgical patients with newly diagnosed non-small cell lung cancer, operated on with curative intent.

Whole-study findings and limits: Correlation analysis showed that local T-cell clonality was moderately but significantly associated with local tumor mutational burden (R about 0.35). Recurring identical dominant CDR3 beta clonotypes were observed across tumor sites within a patient, together with site-unique high-frequency clones.

The chain combines TRBV19 with TRBJ1-2; D remains unclear. Material for sequencing was lung tumor tissue. This TCR was recovered from a man aged 55 to 69 with non-small cell lung cancer. The CDR3 DNA reads as TGTGCCAGTAGTAGCGAATTCGCTAGTGGCTACACCTTC. Protein sequence: CASSSEFASGYTF.